This T cell receptor (beta chain) was found in a study of vaccination effects on CD4 cells after COVID-19. On the study more broadly: The participants, recipients of two vaccine doses, got either BNT162b2 or mRNA-1273.

This clone showed up just a few times. What it binds is unknown. Here immunoSEQ multiplex PCR was the method, and the copy in TCRdb shows in-frame clones only, minus some. Here the sample spans about 21,000 clones, under 85% being singletons. Expansion of antigen-specific CD4+ T cells with viral peptide pools was carried out by the ViraFEST assay before sequencing. When less than 11 days of culture had elapsed, CD4+ T cells were isolated. Neither prior SARS-CoV-2 infection nor positive nucleocapsid antibodies were present in the vaccine recipients. PBMC were cultured at a few million per well with around 9.2 IU/ml IL-2 and 9.5 to 10 ug/ml peptides. A half-volume exchange with IL-2 medium occurred on days 3 and 7. Trimming removed 4 bases from V and 8 bases from J; junction bases left unmatched: 14. There are 17 residues in the CDR3. Germline-derived CDR1 and CDR2 are LGHNA and YNFKEQ.

This chain links TRBV4-2 with TRBJ2-2; 9 bases agree with TRBD2. The sequence came from a human donor who received a COVID-19 vaccine. This material consisted of CD4+ T cells from PBMCs cultured with HCoV-NL63 spike peptides, taken before COVID-19 vaccination. Here the CDR3 reads CASSLQRASGKSGELFF. The CDR3 DNA sequence: TGTGCCAGCAGCCTGCAACGCGCTAGCGGGAAGTCTGGGGAGCTGTTTTTT.